This T cell receptor (beta chain) was identified during a study of regulatory T cells in long-lasting Graves disease. The CDR3 has 15 residues. CDR1 is MNHNS, CDR2 SASEGT, per germline. With 2 bases removed from V and 4 bases from J, the gap between germline ends came to 14 bases. A remark on this clonotype: The target antigen is unknown.

Investigators prepared the TCR beta libraries by applying iRepertoire HTBI primers and Arm-PCR of CDR3 regions. Using its own MiXCR run on the multiplex PCR reads, TCRdb lists one record per CDR3 protein. Among 450,000 to 650,000 distinct CDR3 sequences listed, 16% were seen once. This sample's time point: newly diagnosed GD, antithyroid drugs for less than 3 months. The TCR library was made from RNA that had been extracted from PBMCs in TRIzol. Points from the study as a whole: Peripheral blood was the sole material, not thyroid tissue.

These data also featured in a second study, about T cells in Graves' hyperthyroidism and ophthalmopathy. That study reports: HTBI primers were used for first-round RT-PCR of the TCR CDR3.

The material sequenced was peripheral blood mononuclear cells (PBMCs), taken at new diagnosis, from a patient treated with antithyroid drugs. The chain recombines TRBV6-1 with TRBJ1-2, with no clear D. The TCR originated in a woman aged 40-60 years with Graves disease. This chain's CDR3 is CASSEIVSSIYGYTF. In DNA form, the CDR3 reads TGTGCCAGCAGTGAAATAGTCTCGAGCATCTATGGCTACACCTTC.